The 3 T cell receptor beta chains below come from one sample, sequenced in a study of T cell responses to AZD1222 COVID-19 vaccine. Clones were read by immunoSEQ multiplex PCR, and TCRdb kept only the in-frame ones, dropping some. The sample lists 90,000 to 100,000 clones; roughly 86% were seen once. Sequences were derived from peripheral blood, sampled 28 days after the second AZD1222 dose. The receptors stem from an adult who received the AZD1222 COVID-19 vaccine.

This chain uses TRBV27 with TRBJ2-2, with 8 bases that match TRBD2. After removal of 4 bases from V and 2 bases from J, the junction contained 21 bases not matched to a gene. From germline, CDR1 is MNHEY and CDR2 SMNVEV (reference sequence). The CDR3 is 21 residues long. The CDR3 DNA reads TGTGCCAGCAGTTCGCGACGGCCGGGGGGGAGGGCGTCTATTAACACCGGGGAGCTGTTTTTT. The encoded protein is CASSSRRPGGRASINTGELFF.

The chain couples TRBV10-3 to TRBJ2-7, with a possible D match to TRBD1 (6 bases). The CDR3 extends over 14 amino acids. Germline assignment: CDR1 ENHRY and CDR2 SYGVKD. Deletions cut 3 bases from V and 3 bases from J, with 12 bases between. DNA of the CDR3: TGTGCCATCAGTGATCTCGGACAGATCTACGAGCAGTACTTC. Translation: CAISDLGQIYEQYF.

This clone was found once. The chain is built from TRBV12-5 and TRBJ2-7, with TRBD2 identical over 10 bases. The CDR3 extends over 15 amino acids. The trim removed 6 bases at V and 6 bases at J, leaving 11 bases unmatched. Germline values: CDR1 LGHNT, CDR2 FRNRAP. The CDR3 DNA follows: TGTGCTAGTGGCTTCCGGACTAGCGGCCGTCTCGAGCAGTACTTC. Protein sequence: CASGFRTSGRLEQYF. Filled out from reference TRBV12-5 and TRBJ2-7, the complete variable domain reads DARVTQTPRHKVTEMGQEVTMRCQPILGHNTVFWYRQTMMQGLELLAYFRNRAPLDDSGMPKDRFSAEMPDATLATLKIQPSEPRDSAVYFCASGFRTSGRLEQYFGPGTRLTVT.